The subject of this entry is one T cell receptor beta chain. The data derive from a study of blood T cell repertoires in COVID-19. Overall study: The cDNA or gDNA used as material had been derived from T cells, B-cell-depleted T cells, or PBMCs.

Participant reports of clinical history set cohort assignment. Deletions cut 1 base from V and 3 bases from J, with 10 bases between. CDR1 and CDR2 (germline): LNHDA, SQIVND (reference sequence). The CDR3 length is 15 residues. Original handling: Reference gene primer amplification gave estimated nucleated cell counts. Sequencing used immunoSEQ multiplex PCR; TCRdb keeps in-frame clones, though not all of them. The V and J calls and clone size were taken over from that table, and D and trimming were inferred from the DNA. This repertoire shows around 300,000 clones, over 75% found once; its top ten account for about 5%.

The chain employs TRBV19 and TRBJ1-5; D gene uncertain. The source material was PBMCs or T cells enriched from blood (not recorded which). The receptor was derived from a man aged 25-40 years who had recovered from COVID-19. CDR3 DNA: TGTGCCAGTAGTATAGTCGTTCAGAACAATCAGCCCCAGCATTTT. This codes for CASSIVVQNNQPQHF. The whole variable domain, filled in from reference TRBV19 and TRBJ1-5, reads DGGITQSPKYLFRKEGQNVTLSCEQNLNHDAMYWYRQDPGQGLRLIYYSQIVNDFQKGDIAEGYSVSREKKESFPLTVTSAQKNPTAFYLCASSIVVQNNQPQHFGDGTRLSIL.